A single sample is the source of the 30 T cell receptor beta chains below, sequenced in a study of beta chain features in type 1 diabetes. Points from the study as a whole: All four CD4+ subsets from Type 1 diabetes patients carried moderately but significantly shorter TCRB CDR3s.

The sequenced template was cDNA made from the entire isolated RNA. TCRdb's copy holds only in-frame clones and misses some; the assay was immunoSEQ multiplex PCR. This table has under 200,000 clones, over 9% appearing once. What these receptors recognize is not known. The sequenced sample was central memory CD4+ T cells from blood. Receptors were obtained from a man aged 30 to 45 with type 1 diabetes.

The chain combines TRBV6-1 with TRBJ2-7, with TRBD2 as a possible D gene (5 bases). Germline loops: CDR1 MNHNS, CDR2 SASEGT. The CDR3 runs to 12 residues. The V and J ends lost 2 bases and 5 bases respectively, with 7 bases between them. Here the CDR3 reads CASSETSNEQYF. CDR3 nucleotide sequence: TGTGCCAGCAGTGAAACTAGTAACGAGCAGTACTTC.

This clone turned up a few times. V gene TRBV2 combines with J gene TRBJ2-3; a possible D gene is TRBD1 (5 bases). The V gene lost 5 bases and the J gene lost 5 bases, with 11 bases spanning the gap. This CDR3 spans 13 amino acids. In germline, CDR1 is SNHLY, CDR2 FYNNEI. The CDR3 nucleotides are TGTGCCAGCAGTTGGCAGGGTGTAGATACGCAGTATTTT. Translating it yields CASSWQGVDTQYF.

A few counts support this clone. This rearrangement joins TRBV18 to TRBJ1-5, with no clear D. Germline lookup yields CDR1 KGHSH and CDR2 LQKENI. The V end was cut by 3 bases, the J end by 5 bases, with 11 bases between. This CDR3 has 14 amino acids. CDR3 region: CASSPGDLDQPQHF. The CDR3 DNA sequence: TGTGCCAGCTCACCGGGAGATCTCGATCAGCCCCAGCATTTT.

This clone was seen a handful of times. The chain combines TRBV14 with TRBJ2-5; D gene uncertain. CDR1 is SGHDN and CDR2 is FVKESK in the germline V gene. CDR3 length: 13 amino acids. Deletions cut 5 bases from V and 5 bases from J, with 12 bases between. CDR3 DNA sequence: TGTGCCAGCAGCGCACAGCCCCCGGAGACCCAGTACTTC. Translation gives CASSAQPPETQYF.

This clone appeared a few times. V and J are TRBV27 and TRBJ1-5; TRBD1 is a possible D gene (5 bases). Trimming left V 5 bases short and J 1 base short, with 12 bases between. CDR3 length equals 15 residues. Germline V CDR1 and CDR2: MNHEY, SMNVEV (reference sequence). The CDR3 reads CASSPYDSSNQPQHF. The CDR3 nucleotides are TGTGCCAGCAGTCCGTACGACAGCAGCAATCAGCCCCAGCATTTT.

The rearrangement uses TRBV5-8 and TRBJ2-3; 14 bases fit TRBD2. This CDR3 contains 15 residues. CDR1 and CDR2 (germline): SGHTS, YDEGEE. V was pared by 3 bases and J by 10 bases, with 7 bases of the junction left unmatched. The CDR3 nucleotides read TGTGCCAGCAGCTCAAGGACTAGCGGGAGGCTGGCGCAGTATTTT. Amino acid sequence: CASSSRTSGRLAQYF.

This clone occurred a few times. The chain couples TRBV2 to TRBJ2-1; D perhaps matches TRBD2 (5 bases). The germline V gene has CDR1 SNHLY and CDR2 FYNNEI. The CDR3 covers 11 residues. Between the trimmed V and J ends, which lost 6 bases and 10 bases, there was a span of 10 bases. The CDR3: CASSAGLEQFF. The DNA of the CDR3 is TGTGCCAGCAGCGCGGGTCTCGAGCAGTTCTTC.

V is TRBV19 and J is TRBJ2-3; D not resolved. V was pared by 3 bases and J by 1 base, with 5 bases between. CDR3 length: 13 residues. The germline gives CDR1 LNHDA, CDR2 SQIVND (reference sequence). The CDR3 region is CASSMQGTDTQYF. Here the CDR3 DNA reads TGTGCCAGTAGTATGCAGGGCACAGATACGCAGTATTTT.

The V and J genes are TRBV4-2 and TRBJ1-4; D gene ambiguous. The CDR3 covers 16 residues. Deletions cut 1 base from V and 0 bases from J, with 9 bases between. From germline, CDR1 is LGHNA and CDR2 YNFKEQ. This CDR3 reads CASSQGHDATNEKLFF. In DNA, the CDR3 is TGTGCCAGCAGCCAAGGGCACGATGCAACTAATGAAAAACTGTTTTTT.

This clone was counted between two and nine times. In nucleotides, the CDR3 is TGCGCCAGCAGCTTGGCAGGGGGACACCTGAATGAGCAGTTCTTC. Translation: CASSLAGGHLNEQFF. The V gene is TRBV5-1, the J gene TRBJ2-1; TRBD1 aligns across 7 bases. Trimming cost V 0 bases and J 7 bases; bases outside gene matches: 7. Germline CDR1 reads SGHRS; CDR2 reads YFSETQ. The CDR3 has 15 amino acids.

This clone was counted only a few times. This chain uses TRBV7-9 with TRBJ2-7; TRBD2 matches 7 bases. Germline V gene sequence: CDR1 SEHNR, CDR2 FQNEAQ (reference sequence). This CDR3 is 15 amino acids long. The V segment lost 1 base and the J segment 1 base; nucleotides outside the gene matches: 4. CDR3 residues: CASSLVMGGSYEQYF. The DNA for the CDR3 is TGTGCCAGCAGCTTAGTGATGGGAGGGTCCTACGAGCAGTACTTC.

The chain links TRBV30 to TRBJ1-5; 12 bases align to TRBD1. V lost 5 bases and J lost 7; bases outside the gene matches: 0. The CDR3 contains 12 residues. Germline lookup yields CDR1 GTSNPN and CDR2 SVGIG (reference sequence). The CDR3 nucleotides read TGTGCCTGGGGGACAGGGGGCCAGCCCCAGCATTTT. The encoded protein is CAWGTGGQPQHF.

The chain couples TRBV28 to TRBJ1-2, with a tentative D call TRBD1 (6 bases). From germline, CDR1 is MDHEN and CDR2 SYDVKM. V was cut by 6 bases and J by 2 bases, with 19 bases left in between. The CDR3 loop spans 16 amino acids. In DNA, the CDR3 is TGTGCCAGCAGACCCTTAACAGGGATTAGGAACTATGGCTACACCTTC. It specifies CASRPLTGIRNYGYTF.

The sample holds a few counts of this clone. V gene TRBV7-2 combines with J gene TRBJ2-7; TRBD1 matches at 8 bases. The V gene's germline CDR1 is SGHTA and CDR2 FQGNSA. This CDR3 is built from 17 residues. After removal of 3 bases from V and 4 bases from J, the junction contained 14 bases not matched to a gene. CDR3 protein: CASSFATGQGVLYEQYF. CDR3 nucleotides: TGTGCCAGCAGCTTTGCCACCGGACAGGGAGTTTTGTACGAGCAGTACTTC.

This clone came up a few times. The chain employs TRBV7-3 and TRBJ2-1; 7 bases are a match to TRBD2. The CDR3 runs to 13 residues. V lost 5 bases and J lost 7; bases outside the gene matches: 5. Germline loops: CDR1 SGHTA, CDR2 FQGTGA. The CDR3 sequence is CASSKTSRNEQFF. The CDR3, as DNA: TGTGCCAGCAGCAAGACTAGCCGGAATGAGCAGTTCTTC.

The chain has TRBV7-9 and TRBJ1-2, with 10 bases lining up with TRBD1. Germline values: CDR1 SEHNR, CDR2 FQNEAQ (reference sequence). The CDR3 totals 15 residues. The ends lost 2 bases at V and 3 bases at J; junction bases unmatched: 3. The CDR3 region is CASSLMGQGYYGYTF. The CDR3 region has the DNA TGTGCCAGCAGCTTAATGGGACAGGGGTACTATGGCTACACCTTC.

This clone showed up just a few times. The chain couples TRBV29-1 to TRBJ2-2; D gene unclear. Per the germline V gene, CDR1 is SQVTM and CDR2 is ANQGSEA. The V gene lost 2 bases and the J gene lost 1 base, with 8 bases spanning the gap. This CDR3 contains 14 residues. CDR3 nucleotide sequence: TGCAGCGTTGAAACTCCGCTGAACACCGGGGAGCTGTTTTTT. It specifies CSVETPLNTGELFF.

This clone was seen a handful of times. This chain uses TRBV4-2 with TRBJ2-2; tentatively, D is TRBD1 (5 bases). The CDR3 has 16 amino acids. CDR1 and CDR2 from the germline V gene are LGHNA and YNFKEQ. V lost 1 base, J lost 5 bases, and 14 bases lay in between. The CDR3 is CASSQVKGMVTGELFF. The CDR3 DNA sequence: TGTGCCAGCAGCCAAGTAAAGGGGATGGTTACCGGGGAGCTGTTTTTT.

J is TRBJ2-4 and V is TRBV27; D might be TRBD1 (6 bases). Germline V gives CDR1 MNHEY, CDR2 SMNVEV (reference sequence). This CDR3 has 13 amino acids. V lost 6 bases and J lost 7, with 13 bases in between. The CDR3 region has the DNA TGTGCCAGCAGCGCACAGGGCTGGAACATTCAGTACTTC. It specifies CASSAQGWNIQYF.

In this sample, this clone turned up a few times. The chain joins TRBV11-1 to TRBJ2-7; D possibly corresponds to TRBD1 (6 bases). The CDR3 runs 13 residues. Germline V gene sequence: CDR1 SGHAT, CDR2 FQDESV (reference sequence). V lost 5 bases and J lost 5, with 13 bases in between. For the CDR3, the DNA is TGTGCCAGCAGCCGGATGCAGGGGAACGAGCAGTACTTC. Protein product: CASSRMQGNEQYF.

This clone was counted a few times. V usage is TRBV7-3 and J usage is TRBJ2-3, with TRBD2 matching 8 bases. V was pared by 0 bases and J by 1 base, with 3 bases of the junction left unmatched. Germline-derived CDR1 and CDR2 are SGHTA and FQGTGA. CDR3 length: 16 residues. The DNA for the CDR3 is TGTGCCAGCAGCTTAACTAGCGGGATGGGCACAGATACGCAGTATTTT. Protein: CASSLTSGMGTDTQYF.

The chain carries TRBV28 and TRBJ2-4; 11 nucleotides match TRBD2. Germline trimming cut 7 bases from V and 6 bases from J; bases unmatched to any gene: 11. The CDR3 sequence is 16 residues long. Germline CDR1 MDHEN, CDR2 SYDVKM. CDR3 sequence (DNA): TGTGCCAGCACCCGACGGACTAGCGGGCATGGAAACATTCAGTACTTC. Its protein is CASTRRTSGHGNIQYF.

The chain combines TRBV28 with TRBJ2-1, with TRBD2 matching 12 bases. Germline loops: CDR1 MDHEN, CDR2 SYDVKM. This CDR3 has 16 amino acids. After removal of 0 bases from V and 4 bases from J, the junction contained 1 base not matched to a gene. For the CDR3, the DNA is TGTGCCAGCAGTTTATGGGGGACTAGCGGGTACAATGAGCAGTTCTTC. Translation gives CASSLWGTSGYNEQFF.

This clone was detected only a few times. The chain employs TRBV5-5 and TRBJ1-1; no definite D call. Trimming pared 4 bases from V and 2 bases from J, leaving 15 bases between. Germline loops: CDR1 SGHKS, CDR2 YYEKEE (reference sequence). The CDR3 covers 15 residues. The CDR3 here is CASSLRPLDNTEAFF. CDR3 DNA sequence: TGTGCCAGCAGCCTCCGTCCTTTAGATAACACTGAAGCTTTCTTT.

This clone has more than one count but fewer than ten. This sequence joins TRBV7-9 and TRBJ1-1, with 8 bases lining up with TRBD1. In germline, CDR1 is SEHNR, CDR2 FQNEAQ (reference sequence). J was trimmed by 7 bases and V by 5 bases; bases with no gene match: 3. The CDR3 is 12 amino acids. CDR3 residues: CASSIGTGEAFF. The CDR3 DNA reads as TGTGCCAGCAGCATCGGGACAGGTGAAGCTTTCTTT.

J is TRBJ1-2 and V is TRBV7-8; no firm D call. Between the trimmed V and J ends, which lost 5 bases and 8 bases, there was a span of 18 bases. The CDR3 contains 14 residues. Germline values: CDR1 SGHVS, CDR2 FQNEAQ. The CDR3 DNA follows: TGTGCCAGCAGCCCCCTGATTTTAAGCAGGGGCTACACCTTC. Its translation: CASSPLILSRGYTF. The variable domain in full, with the rest retrieved from reference TRBV7-8 and TRBJ1-2, is GAGVSQSPRYKVAKRGQDVALRCDPISGHVSLFWYQQALGQGPEFLTYFQNEAQLDKSGLPSDRFFAERPEGSVSTLKIQRTQQEDSAVYLCASSPLILSRGYTFGSGTRLTVV.

This clone was seen more than once but under ten times. The J gene is TRBJ2-2, the V gene TRBV28, with 8 bases identical to TRBD2. The CDR3 is 14 residues long. Germline loops: CDR1 MDHEN, CDR2 SYDVKM. Trimming removed 3 bases from V and 5 bases from J; junction bases left unmatched: 2. Here the CDR3 DNA reads TGTGCCAGCAGTTTGGCTAGCGGGACCGGGGAGCTGTTTTTT. This translates into CASSLASGTGELFF.

The chain couples TRBV4-3 to TRBJ2-1; D not resolved. There are 17 residues in the CDR3. V was cut by 0 bases and J by 0 bases, with 12 bases left in between. Germline V gene lookup returns CDR1 LGHNA and CDR2 YSLEER. This CDR3 is CASSQDTYRSSYNEQFF. For the CDR3, the DNA is TGCGCCAGCAGCCAAGATACGTATCGCAGCTCCTACAATGAGCAGTTCTTC.

This clone turned up a few times. V is TRBV7-8 and J is TRBJ2-3, with TRBD2 matching over 9 bases. V gave up 7 bases and J gave up 5 bases; unmatched junction bases: 7. The CDR3 contains 14 residues. Germline CDR1 reads SGHVS; CDR2 reads FQNEAQ. In nucleotides, the CDR3 is TGTGCCAGCATTCGTGGCGGGAGGGGAGATACGCAGTATTTT. It is translated as CASIRGGRGDTQYF. The complete variable domain, with remaining parts taken from reference TRBV7-8 and TRBJ2-3, reads GAGVSQSPRYKVAKRGQDVALRCDPISGHVSLFWYQQALGQGPEFLTYFQNEAQLDKSGLPSDRFFAERPEGSVSTLKIQRTQQEDSAVYLCASIRGGRGDTQYFGPGTRLTVL.

The chain recombines TRBV5-1 with TRBJ2-3, with D perhaps matching TRBD2 (5 bases). This CDR3 spans 13 amino acids. V was clipped by 2 bases and J by 5 bases, with 9 bases between them. CDR1 SGHRS and CDR2 YFSETQ come from the germline V gene. Here the CDR3 DNA reads TGCGCCAGCAGCTTAGCGGTCGAAGATACGCAGTATTTT. Amino acids: CASSLAVEDTQYF.